The 27 T cell receptor beta chains below come from one sample, sequenced in a study of T cell repertoires in cytomegalovirus infection. One entry per CDR3 protein, called by TCRdb with MiXCR from the reads. The data show just under 550,000 distinct CDR3 sequences, about 26% seen once. Sequencing input: PBMCs. The receptor set was obtained from a human donor in good health (CMV status not recorded). Some clones in this sample may be carry-over from other donors' samples.

The chain uses TRBV18 and TRBJ2-1; D call uncertain. Per germline, CDR1 KGHSH and CDR2 LQKENI. V was trimmed by 6 bases and J by 4 bases, leaving 22 bases between them. The CDR3 spans 17 residues. CDR3 sequence: CASSLRLPGELYNEQFF. The DNA of the CDR3 is TGTGCCAGCTCGCTACGACTTCCGGGCGAGCTTTACAATGAGCAGTTCTTC.

The chain recombines TRBV18 with TRBJ2-1; TRBD2 agrees at 10 bases. Germline assignment: CDR1 KGHSH and CDR2 LQKENI. V trimming: 6 bases; J trimming: 6 bases; junction bases outside the gene matches: 20. CDR3 length equals 19 residues. In DNA form, the CDR3 reads TGTGCCAGCTCGCCATACGACTTTGGGGCTAGCGGGAGTACCAATGAGCAGTTCTTC. As protein: CASSPYDFGASGSTNEQFF.

Many counts were recorded for this clonotype. The gene calls are TRBV7-9 and TRBJ2-3, with D uncertain. Germline V CDR1 and CDR2: SEHNR, FQNEAQ (reference sequence). The CDR3 loop spans 15 amino acids. V gave up 4 bases and J gave up 6 bases, with 17 bases separating them. The CDR3 DNA sequence: TGTGCCAGCAGCTCCCTTAAGGGTCTGGGGGATACGCAGTATTTT. It encodes CASSSLKGLGDTQYF. Full variable domain (remainder filled in from reference TRBV7-9 and TRBJ2-3): DTGVSQNPRHKITKRGQNVTFRCDPISEHNRLYWYRQTLGQGPEFLTYFQNEAQLEKSRLLSDRFSAERPKGSFSTLEIQRTEQGDSAMYLCASSSLKGLGDTQYFGPGTRLTVL.

This clonotype was counted many times. The chain uses TRBV7-2 and TRBJ1-3; D is ambiguous. The ends were cut back, 5 bases at V and 0 bases at J, with 14 bases in the middle. From germline, CDR1 is SGHTA and CDR2 FQGNSA. The CDR3 is 16 amino acids. The CDR3 sequence: CASSLSDGSSGNTIYF. Here the CDR3 DNA reads TGTGCCAGCAGCCTCTCGGACGGGAGCTCTGGAAACACCATATATTTT.

This chain joins TRBV4-3 and TRBJ2-1; 13 bases line up with TRBD2. The CDR3 is 18 amino acids. The V gene end was trimmed by 0 bases and the J gene end by 4 bases; junction bases not matched to a gene: 6. CDR1 LGHNA and CDR2 YSLEER come from the germline V gene. As DNA, the CDR3 is TGCGCCAGCAGCCAAGATTTACTAGCGGGAGGGTTTTACAATGAGCAGTTCTTC. Protein product: CASSQDLLAGGFYNEQFF.

In this sample, this clonotype turned up a few times. The rearrangement links TRBV28 to TRBJ2-1; 7 bases line up with TRBD2. Trimming at V came to 7 bases and at J to 5 bases, leaving 11 bases not matched to a gene. Germline V gene sequence: CDR1 MDHEN, CDR2 SYDVKM. The CDR3 has 15 amino acids. Here the CDR3 DNA reads TGTGCCAGCACCCCCTTGCCTAGCGGTAACAATGAGCAGTTCTTC. It encodes CASTPLPSGNNEQFF.

This clonotype was observed many times. The J gene is TRBJ2-3, the V gene TRBV7-8; D is perhaps TRBD1 (7 bases). Trimming left V 1 base short and J 4 bases short, with 12 bases between. The CDR3 covers 15 residues. Germline assignment: CDR1 SGHVS and CDR2 FQNEAQ. In DNA, the CDR3 is TGTGCCAGCAGCTTAGTGGAGGGGGCGGCAGATACGCAGTATTTT. Its translation: CASSLVEGAADTQYF.

This clonotype came up once. The chain combines TRBV5-6 with TRBJ1-5; TRBD1 is a possible D gene (5 bases). Looked up from germline, CDR1 is SGHDT and CDR2 is YYEEEE. The CDR3 is 15 residues long. Trimming cost V 2 bases and J 2 bases, with 11 bases left between them. The CDR3 nucleotides are TGTGCCAGCAGCTTTAGGGCGGGGGGCAATCAGCCCCAGCATTTT. This encodes CASSFRAGGNQPQHF.

This clonotype was recorded at least ten times. At one end, the junction sequence differs from germline, possibly due to a read error. The chain couples TRBV12-3 or TRBV12-4 to TRBJ1-1, with D perhaps matching TRBD1 (5 bases). This CDR3 region has 14 residues. The CDR3 sequence: CASSLGGAGTEAFF. The CDR3 region has the DNA TGTGCCAGCAGCTTAGGAGGGGCGGGCACTGAAGCTTTCTTT.

This clonotype occurred a few times. The chain has TRBV5-1 and TRBJ2-3, with no clear D. Germline lookup yields CDR1 SGHRS and CDR2 YFSETQ. Between the trimmed V and J ends, which lost 0 bases and 0 bases, there was a span of 5 bases. This CDR3 is 14 amino acids long. CDR3 DNA: TGCGCCAGCAGCTTGGATCAGAGCACAGATACGCAGTATTTT. Protein product: CASSLDQSTDTQYF. The full variable domain, its missing parts supplied by reference TRBV5-1 and TRBJ2-3, is KAGVTQTPRYLIKTRGQQVTLSCSPISGHRSVSWYQQTPGQGLQFLFEYFSETQRNKGNFPGRFSGRQFSNSRSEMNVSTLELGDSALYLCASSLDQSTDTQYFGPGTRLTVL.

The chain combines TRBV6-2 or TRBV6-3 with TRBJ2-4; TRBD2 might be the D (5 bases). This CDR3 is built from 15 residues. Germline V gene lookup returns CDR1 MNHEY and CDR2 SVGEGT. V lost 6 bases and J lost 5, with 17 bases in between. DNA for the CDR3: TGTGCCAGCAGCCCCGAAAGAAGCGGCCAAAACATTCAGTACTTC. It translates to CASSPERSGQNIQYF.

This clonotype was counted many times. This chain's CDR3 is CASSPSRGLGETQYF. The CDR3 DNA reads TGTGCCAGCAGCCCAAGCAGGGGGTTGGGAGAGACCCAGTACTTC. The V and J genes are TRBV7-2 and TRBJ2-5; 7 nucleotides match TRBD1. Trimming at V came to 5 bases and at J to 4 bases, leaving 10 bases not matched to a gene. The V gene's germline CDR1 is SGHTA and CDR2 FQGNSA. The CDR3 extends over 15 amino acids.

The chain is built from TRBV11-2 and TRBJ2-6, with no clear D. The CDR3 sequence is 16 residues long. V was shortened by 3 bases and J by 4 bases, with 13 bases between the two germline ends. Germline CDR1 SGHAT, CDR2 FQNNGV. CDR3 sequence: CASSFRRIGGANVLTF. Here the CDR3 DNA reads TGTGCCAGCAGCTTCAGACGGATCGGGGGGGCCAACGTCCTGACTTTC.

This clonotype was observed at least ten times. The chain couples TRBV7-6 to TRBJ2-5; 7 bases align to TRBD2. Germline V gene data show CDR1 as SGHVS and CDR2 as FNYEAQ. The CDR3 has 16 residues. V shed 4 bases and J 4 bases; nucleotides not matched to a gene: 12. CDR3 bases: TGTGCCAGCAGCTCCCTAGCTGCGGGAGCGGGAGAGACCCAGTACTTC. Translating it yields CASSSLAAGAGETQYF.

A few counts support this clonotype. The chain combines TRBV30 with TRBJ2-7; 11 nucleotides line up with TRBD2. The V and J ends lost 5 bases and 3 bases, in that order; junction bases with no gene match: 3. The CDR3 runs 13 residues. Germline V gives CDR1 GTSNPN, CDR2 SVGIG (reference sequence). CDR3 sequence: CAWELAGVYEQYF. The CDR3, as DNA: TGTGCCTGGGAACTAGCGGGAGTCTACGAGCAGTACTTC.

This clonotype was seen at least ten times. The chain is built from TRBV11-1 and TRBJ2-7; D may be TRBD2 (7 bases). Germline V lookup: CDR1 SGHAT, CDR2 FQDESV (reference sequence). V lost 5 bases and J 2 bases, leaving 25 bases between the germline ends. This CDR3 contains 18 residues. The CDR3 reads CASSPRAGRTHRAYEQYF. CDR3 sequence (DNA): TGTGCCAGCAGCCCCCGAGCGGGACGAACGCACAGGGCCTACGAGCAGTACTTC. The full variable domain, completed using reference TRBV11-1 and TRBJ2-7, is EAEVAQSPRYKITEKSQAVAFWCDPISGHATLYWYRQILGQGPELLVQFQDESVVDDSQLPKDRFSAERLKGVDSTLKIQPAELGDSAMYLCASSPRAGRTHRAYEQYFGPGTRLTVT.

Ten or more counts support this clonotype. The CDR3 region is CASSFLTGEYGYTF. The CDR3 DNA follows: TGTGCCAGCAGCTTCTTGACAGGGGAGTATGGCTACACCTTC. The chain carries TRBV7-2 and TRBJ1-2; TRBD1 aligns across 8 bases. The germline gives CDR1 SGHTA, CDR2 FQGNSA. The CDR3 runs 14 residues. V shed 3 bases and J 5 bases; nucleotides not matched to a gene: 5. The variable domain in full, completed from reference TRBV7-2 and TRBJ1-2, reads GAGVSQSPSNKVTEKGKDVELRCDPISGHTALYWYRQSLGQGLEFLIYFQGNSAPDKSGLPSDRFSAERTGGSVSTLTIQRTQQEDSAVYLCASSFLTGEYGYTFGSGTRLTVV.

This clonotype has only a few counts. The chain couples TRBV4-1 to TRBJ1-4; 7 bases line up with TRBD1. The CDR3 is 15 amino acids. V shed 1 base and J 6 bases; nucleotides not matched to a gene: 5. The germline gives CDR1 MGHRA, CDR2 YSYEKL. Here the CDR3 reads CASSQATGTYEKLFF. The CDR3 coding sequence is TGCGCCAGCAGCCAAGCGACAGGGACCTATGAAAAACTGTTTTTT.

This clonotype was seen at least ten times. The chain recombines TRBV12-3 or TRBV12-4 with TRBJ2-5; D might be TRBD1 or TRBD2, each matching 6 bases. The germline V and J ends were trimmed by 5 bases and 2 bases, with 15 bases remaining between them. The CDR3 sequence is 15 residues long. CDR3 loop: CASSLTRGEQETQYF. CDR3 bases: TGTGCCAGCAGTCTAACTAGGGGGGAACAAGAGACCCAGTACTTC.

This clonotype was seen only a few times. The genes are TRBV6-5 and TRBJ2-1, with D tentatively TRBD1 or TRBD2 (5 bases each). This CDR3 is 16 amino acids long. Germline V gene data show CDR1 as MNHEY and CDR2 as SVGAGI. Trimming removed 6 bases from V and 2 bases from J, with 17 bases in between. Here the CDR3 DNA reads TGTGCCAGCAGAACAGGAAGATGGGGGACCTACAATGAGCAGTTCTTC. It is translated as CASRTGRWGTYNEQFF.

This clonotype occurred a few times. The V gene is TRBV5-1, the J gene TRBJ2-1, with 8 bases fitting TRBD2. Germline CDR1 SGHRS, CDR2 YFSETQ. V shed 4 bases and J 6 bases; nucleotides not matched to a gene: 9. The CDR3 is 15 residues long. The CDR3 DNA follows: TGCGCCAGCAGCCTAGCGGGTTTCGGTGCCAATGAGCAGTTCTTC. As protein: CASSLAGFGANEQFF.

Concerning this clonotype: A single base separates this from a much larger clone, so it may be a read error. V usage is TRBV7-9 and J usage is TRBJ1-4; 9 positions match TRBD1. The CDR3 is 13 residues long. The junction had 4 bases not matched to a gene; V was cut back by 6 bases and J by 8 bases. Germline CDR1 reads SEHNR; CDR2 reads FQNEAQ (reference sequence). The CDR3 DNA follows: TGTGCCAGCAGGGACAGGGGTCGGGAAAAACTGTTTTTT. Amino acid sequence: CASRDRGREKLFF.

Ten or more counts support this clonotype. This rearrangement joins TRBV11-2 to TRBJ2-2; 7 bases are a match to TRBD2. Germline trimming cut 3 bases from V and 1 base from J; bases unmatched to any gene: 5. Per germline, CDR1 SGHAT and CDR2 FQNNGV. CDR3 length: 16 residues. CDR3 DNA: TGTGCCAGCAGCTTCCCCGCTAGCGGGAACACCGGGGAGCTGTTTTTT. This encodes CASSFPASGNTGELFF.

In DNA form, the CDR3 reads TGTGCCACCGGAATTCCTGGAGGAGGCTACACCTTC. It encodes CATGIPGGGYTF. This chain links TRBV24-1 with TRBJ1-2; no firm D call. The CDR3 has 12 residues. Germline V gene lookup returns CDR1 KGHDR and CDR2 SFDVKD. V dropped 9 bases and J dropped 8 bases, with 15 bases sitting between them.

This clonotype was detected a few times. This chain uses TRBV10-3 with TRBJ2-7; no clear D gene. The V gene lost 6 bases and the J gene lost 5 bases, with 8 bases spanning the gap. CDR1 ENHRY and CDR2 SYGVKD come from the germline V gene. The CDR3 sequence is 11 residues long. The CDR3 DNA is TGTGCCATCAGCAGAACAGACGAGCAGTACTTC. Amino acid sequence: CAISRTDEQYF.

This clonotype turned up a few times. J is TRBJ2-1 and V is TRBV4-3; 8 bases line up with TRBD2. Germline values: CDR1 LGHNA, CDR2 YSLEER. The CDR3 is 17 residues long. Trimming at V came to 3 bases and at J to 7 bases, leaving 14 bases not matched to a gene. CDR3 bases: TGCGCCAGCAGCCAGTCCCTGGCGAGCGGGGGAAGAAATGAGCAGTTCTTC. Its translation: CASSQSLASGGRNEQFF.

This clonotype was seen ten or more times. The CDR3, as DNA: TGTGCCAGCAGTTACGGGACGTCGGCTAACTATGGCTACACCTTC. This translates into CASSYGTSANYGYTF. The chain is built from TRBV6-2 or TRBV6-3 and TRBJ1-2; a possible D gene is TRBD1 (5 bases). This CDR3 comprises 15 residues. V was clipped by 2 bases and J by 0 bases, with 10 bases between them. Germline V gives CDR1 MNHEY, CDR2 SVGEGT.